A selection of T cell receptor beta chains follows, all from one sample in a study of T-cell memory formation after mild COVID-19. TCRdb fed the 5' RACE reads into MiXCR, producing one record per CDR3 protein. The sample lists about 250,000 distinct CDR3 sequences, more than 15% seen once, with 23% in the top ten. The sequencing input was PBMCs or a T cell subset sorted from them (not recorded which). The receptors shown here come from a man between 18 and 29 years old who had mild COVID-19 (a few samples of this study predate the infection). Cell type and time point are not known. The CDR3 runs from the conserved cysteine through the conserved F or W. A D gene is named only where the DNA matches it firmly. Clone size is given for some rows only: seen once, a few or many times, or a class if the clone is expanded.

V gene	clone size	J gene	D gene	CDR3 length	CDR3 protein	CDR3 DNA
TRBV5-6	few	TRBJ2-7	.	17	CASSARPDGYSLGEQYF	TGTGCCAGCAGCGCAAGGCCGGACGGCTACTCCCTAGGCGAGCAGTACTTC
TRBV10-1	.	TRBJ2-2	TRBD1	15	CASSADRGNAGELFF	TGCGCCAGCAGCGCCGACAGGGGTAACGCCGGGGAGCTGTTTTTT
TRBV4-1	.	TRBJ2-5	.	14	CASSQAVGKETQYF	TGCGCCAGCAGCCAGGCGGTAGGGAAAGAGACCCAGTACTTC
TRBV5-4	few	TRBJ1-3	.	16	CASSAREAGVGNTIYF	TGTGCCAGCAGCGCCCGCGAGGCAGGGGTCGGAAACACCATATATTTT
TRBV5-1	few	TRBJ2-1	TRBD2	14	CASSQTRGGREQFF	TGCGCCAGCAGTCAGACCCGGGGGGGCAGGGAGCAGTTCTTC
TRBV10-1	.	TRBJ2-2	TRBD1	15	CASSESDRHTGELFF	TGCGCCAGCAGTGAGTCGGACAGGCACACCGGGGAGCTGTTTTTT
TRBV12-3/TRBV12-4	.	TRBJ2-7	.	13	CASSFQLGYEQYF	TGTGCCAGCAGTTTCCAACTAGGGTACGAGCAGTACTTC
TRBV7-9	few	TRBJ2-5	.	15	CASSAPVTGQETQYF	TGTGCCAGCAGCGCCCCTGTGACAGGACAAGAGACCCAGTACTTC
TRBV25-1	few	TRBJ1-3	TRBD1	16	CASSEGDRGGGNTIYF	TGTGCCAGCAGTGAGGGGGACAGGGGGGGCGGAAACACCATATATTTT
TRBV18	once	TRBJ1-5	.	17	CASSPEDGTLRGQPQHF	TGTGCCAGCTCACCAGAAGACGGGACTCTGAGAGGTCAGCCCCAGCATTTT
TRBV6-2/TRBV6-3	.	TRBJ1-1	.	14	CASRNSGGQTEAFF	TGTGCCAGCAGAAACTCGGGGGGGCAGACTGAAGCTTTCTTT
TRBV7-8	few	TRBJ2-3	.	13	CASSLGRIDTQYF	TGTGCCAGCAGCTTAGGTCGGATCGATACGCAGTATTTT
TRBV10-3	.	TRBJ2-3	TRBD2	14	CAIESGGAGDTQYF	TGTGCCATCGAAAGCGGGGGGGCTGGAGATACGCAGTATTTT
TRBV7-9	few	TRBJ2-2	TRBD1	16	CASSPMTGLSAGELFF	TGTGCCAGCAGTCCCATGACAGGGCTAAGTGCCGGGGAGCTGTTTTTT
TRBV5-1	.	TRBJ2-3	.	15	CASSLEGRPTDTQYF	TGCGCCAGCAGCTTGGAAGGCCGACCCACAGATACGCAGTATTTT
TRBV6-1	.	TRBJ1-4	.	13	CASIRNRGEKLFF	TGTGCCAGCATCCGGAACAGAGGTGAAAAACTGTTTTTT
TRBV20-1	few	TRBJ2-5	TRBD2	14	CSAHKRGGQETQYF	TGCAGTGCCCATAAGCGGGGGGGCCAGGAGACCCAGTACTTC
TRBV7-9	few	TRBJ2-1	.	15	CARPVGAISYNEQFF	TGTGCCAGGCCAGTGGGGGCTATCTCCTACAATGAGCAGTTCTTC
TRBV6-5	few	TRBJ1-3	.	13	CASSYSGVDTIYF	TGTGCCAGCAGTTACTCAGGGGTGGACACCATATATTTT
TRBV3-1	few	TRBJ2-7	TRBD2	15	CASSQVSGGTYEQYF	TGTGCCAGCAGCCAAGTCAGCGGGGGAACCTACGAGCAGTACTTC
TRBV7-2	.	TRBJ2-5	.	13	CASSSYVEETQYF	TGTGCCAGCAGCTCATACGTGGAAGAGACCCAGTACTTC
TRBV20-1	.	TRBJ1-2	TRBD1	13	CSAKTGGAYGYTF	TGCAGTGCTAAAACAGGGGGCGCCTATGGCTACACCTTC
TRBV12-3/TRBV12-4	once	TRBJ1-1	.	14	CASRDEGRGTEAFF	TGTGCCAGCAGGGACGAAGGGAGGGGCACTGAAGCTTTCTTT
TRBV4-1	.	TRBJ1-6	TRBD1	15	CASRDLRQGNSPLHF	TGCGCCAGCAGGGACCTGAGACAGGGGAACTCACCCCTCCACTTT
TRBV5-1	.	TRBJ2-5	.	14	CASQKGTEQETQYF	TGCGCCAGTCAAAAGGGGACGGAACAAGAGACCCAGTACTTC
TRBV6-4	few	TRBJ2-2	TRBD2	19	CASSDELGLAGDNTGELFF	TGTGCCAGCAGTGACGAGCTTGGACTAGCGGGGGATAACACCGGGGAGCTGTTTTTT
TRBV6-5	.	TRBJ2-7	TRBD1	15	CASSYSVNRGYEQYF	TGTGCCAGCAGTTACTCTGTAAACAGGGGGTACGAGCAGTACTTC
TRBV12-3/TRBV12-4	few	TRBJ1-5	.	14	CASSRSGGNQPQHF	TGTGCCAGCAGCCGATCGGGGGGCAATCAGCCCCAGCATTTT
TRBV7-7	few	TRBJ2-3	TRBD1	16	CASSLGGQGFRDTQYF	TGTGCTAGCAGCTTAGGGGGACAGGGGTTTAGAGATACGCAGTATTTT
TRBV18	.	TRBJ2-3	TRBD1	13	CASSPRDRYTQYF	TGTGCCAGCTCACCGAGGGACAGATATACGCAGTATTTT
TRBV4-3	.	TRBJ1-5	.	15	CASSLGRGGHQPQHF	TGCGCCAGCAGCCTTGGACGCGGGGGGCATCAGCCCCAGCATTTT
TRBV7-8	.	TRBJ2-2	TRBD2	17	CASSSLAGTRNTGELFF	TGTGCCAGCAGCTCCCTAGCGGGGACCCGTAACACCGGGGAGCTGTTTTTT
TRBV29-1	few	TRBJ2-2	TRBD2	12	CSSLADTGELFF	TGCAGCTCCCTAGCGGACACCGGGGAGCTGTTTTTT
TRBV12-3/TRBV12-4	.	TRBJ2-5	.	14	CASSLTFGAETQYF	TGTGCCAGCAGTTTAACCTTTGGGGCTGAGACCCAGTACTTC
TRBV27	few	TRBJ2-5	TRBD1	20	CASSLFLGQGASKYQETQYF	TGTGCCAGCAGTTTATTTCTTGGACAGGGGGCGTCTAAGTACCAAGAGACCCAGTACTTC
TRBV5-1	few	TRBJ2-5	TRBD2	14	CASSLQTSEETQYF	TGCGCCAGCAGCCTCCAAACTAGCGAAGAGACCCAGTACTTC
TRBV11-2	few	TRBJ2-1	TRBD2	17	CASSGRTSGKTYNEQFF	TGTGCCAGCAGCGGGAGGACTAGCGGCAAAACTTACAATGAGCAGTTCTTC
TRBV12-3/TRBV12-4	.	TRBJ1-1	.	12	CASSLGSGRAFF	TGTGCCAGCAGTTTAGGTTCGGGGAGGGCTTTCTTT
TRBV15	few	TRBJ2-5	TRBD1	14	CATSTYRGQETQYF	TGTGCCACCAGCACCTACAGGGGTCAAGAGACCCAGTACTTC
TRBV4-1	few	TRBJ1-1	.	13	CASSRGGDTEAFF	TGCGCCAGCAGCCGGGGTGGGGACACTGAAGCTTTCTTT
TRBV5-1	few	TRBJ2-5	TRBD2	14	CASSPWTSSETQYF	TGCGCCAGCAGCCCTTGGACTAGCTCCGAGACCCAGTACTTC
TRBV19	few	TRBJ1-5	.	12	CASSTGDQPQHF	TGTGCCAGTAGTACAGGGGATCAGCCCCAGCATTTT
TRBV29-1	.	TRBJ2-1	TRBD2	15	CSVRTSGASYNEQFF	TGCAGCGTCCGGACTAGCGGGGCGTCCTACAATGAGCAGTTCTTC
TRBV4-1	few	TRBJ1-2	TRBD1	15	CASSPRQGSIYGYTF	TGCGCCAGCAGCCCCCGACAGGGAAGCATCTATGGCTACACCTTC
TRBV6-5	.	TRBJ1-1	.	13	CASSSQGRTEAFF	TGTGCCAGCTCTAGCCAGGGGAGAACTGAAGCTTTCTTT
TRBV20-1	.	TRBJ2-3	TRBD2	15	CSANGAGEPHGTQYF	TGCAGTGCTAACGGGGCGGGGGAGCCGCATGGTACGCAGTATTTT
TRBV6-4	few	TRBJ1-2	TRBD1	14	CASSPDRGNYGYTF	TGTGCCAGCAGTCCGGACAGGGGAAACTATGGCTACACCTTC
TRBV4-1	few	TRBJ1-2	.	15	CASSQDSIRDYGYTF	TGCGCCAGCAGCCAAGATTCGATCCGAGACTATGGCTACACCTTC
TRBV7-3	few	TRBJ1-6	.	15	CASSLSSSYNSPLHF	TGTGCCAGCAGCTTATCTAGCTCCTATAATTCACCCCTCCACTTT